This T cell receptor beta chain was sequenced for a study of blood T cell repertoires in COVID-19. On the study more broadly: PBMCs, B-cell-depleted T cells, or T cells were the source of the cDNA or gDNA that made up the material.

Only in-frame clones appear in the TCRdb table, and some are missing; sequencing was by immunoSEQ multiplex PCR. The sample carries around 46,000 clones, 86% recorded once. Germline CDR1 is SGHAT and CDR2 is FQNNGV. This CDR3 region has 15 residues. The V end was cut by 2 bases, the J end by 8 bases, with 15 bases between. Participant ages covered roughly 18 to 89 years across around 25 US areas. Cohorts were assigned according to the clinical history that participants reported. Recovery meant two consecutive negative NP/OP PCR tests, professional clearance, or resolved symptoms. The TCR was taken from a woman aged 45-65 years who had recovered from COVID-19. Sequenced: PBMCs or T cells enriched from blood (not recorded which). The chain is built from TRBV11-2 and TRBJ2-2, with D possibly being TRBD2 (6 bases). The CDR3 sequence: CASSLRMAGWGELFF. The CDR3, as DNA: TGTGCCAGCAGCTTACGAATGGCGGGATGGGGGGAGCTGTTTTTT.